A selection of T cell receptor beta chains follows, all from one sample in a study of blood T cell repertoires in COVID-19. The method was immunoSEQ multiplex PCR; TCRdb's version includes in-frame clones alone and lacks a portion of them. The table records some 100,000 clones, around 88% of them present only once. The source material was peripheral blood. The receptors stem from a man aged 45-60 years with COVID-19, enrolled during active disease. The CDR3 runs from the conserved cysteine through the conserved F or W. The D gene is left open where the match is weak. Clone size appears in some rows only: once, few, many, or a class for an expanded clone.

J,size,D,V,CDR3,DNA
TRBJ1-1,-,-,TRBV2,CASSPRGTNTEAFF,TGTGCCAGCAGTCCGCGGGGGACGAACACTGAAGCTTTCTTT
TRBJ2-3,-,TRBD1,TRBV7-3,CASSPLKEDRADTQYF,TGTGCCAGCAGCCCCCTAAAGGAGGACAGGGCAGATACGCAGTATTTT
TRBJ2-6,-,-,TRBV19,CASTPADTGANVLTF,TGTGCCAGTACCCCTGCGGATACCGGGGCCAACGTCCTGACTTTC
TRBJ1-5,-,-,TRBV7-8,CASSLVSGALHF,TGTGCCAGCAGCTTAGTGTCAGGCGCTTTGCATTTT
TRBJ2-3,-,TRBD1,TRBV29-1,CSVGQGFTDTQYF,TGCAGCGTTGGACAGGGTTTCACAGATACGCAGTATTTT
TRBJ1-2,-,-,TRBV7-9,CASSPTGIYGYTF,TGTGCCAGCAGCCCCACAGGGATCTATGGCTACACCTTC
TRBJ1-2,-,TRBD1,TRBV2,CARTGGPGYTF,TGTGCTCGAACAGGGGGCCCTGGCTACACCTTC
TRBJ1-5,once,TRBD1,TRBV27,CASRKTGPREPQHF,TGTGCCAGCAGAAAGACAGGGCCACGTGAGCCCCAGCATTTT
TRBJ2-1,once,-,TRBV27,CASLPRWSGSYSYNEQFF,TGTGCCAGCCTACCCCGATGGTCCGGGTCATACTCCTACAATGAGCAGTTCTTC
TRBJ1-4,once,-,TRBV5-1,CASRVGRGEKLFF,TGCGCCAGCAGGGTAGGGAGGGGTGAAAAACTGTTTTTT
TRBJ2-3,-,-,TRBV5-1,CASTRGDTQYF,TGCGCCAGCACTAGGGGGGATACGCAGTATTTT
TRBJ2-3,-,-,TRBV7-8,CASSSSLNRVVTDTQYF,TGTGCCAGCAGTAGCTCCTTGAACAGGGTTGTCACAGATACGCAGTATTTT
TRBJ1-1,-,-,TRBV5-5,CASSFSGTEAFF,TGTGCCAGCAGCTTTTCAGGGACTGAAGCTTTCTTT
TRBJ1-6,-,-,TRBV18,CASSPVRVGRSYNSPLHF,TGTGCCAGCTCACCAGTCCGAGTTGGCAGGTCTTATAATTCACCCCTCCACTTT
TRBJ2-7,-,TRBD1,TRBV5-5,CASSSDPGQGNYEQYF,TGTGCCAGCAGCTCTGACCCGGGACAGGGGAACTACGAGCAGTACTTC
TRBJ2-3,once,-,TRBV7-3,CASSLGGTTDTQYF,TGTGCCAGCAGCTTAGGCGGGACGACAGATACGCAGTATTTT
TRBJ1-2,-,-,TRBV15,CATSREFPGQSKHGYTF,TGTGCCACCAGCAGAGAGTTCCCTGGACAGTCTAAGCATGGCTACACCTTC
TRBJ2-2,-,-,TRBV21-1,CASSATPGGPEYTGELFF,TGTGCCAGCAGCGCCACTCCGGGGGGGCCTGAATACACCGGGGAGCTGTTTTTT